This TCR beta chain is drawn from a study of T cells in Graves' hyperthyroidism and ophthalmopathy. As for the study in general: Staff took peripheral blood when the initial diagnosis was made, before any treatment began.

This clonotype turned up a few times. Its cognate antigen is unknown. CDR1 and CDR2 (germline): SNHLY, FYNNEI. The CDR3 runs to 15 residues. Trimming cost V 7 bases and J 2 bases; bases outside gene matches: 10. The study's findings and limits: Among thyroid clonotypes expanded above 0.001, most also appeared in blood.

The CDR3 regions of TCR beta were amplified from RNA transcripts. The TCR CDR3 was amplified in a first-round RT-PCR using the HTBI primer set. TCRdb recomputed calls from the multiplex PCR reads with MiXCR, one row per CDR3 protein. The repertoire includes 550,000 to 700,000 distinct CDR3 sequences, roughly 15% of them detected once, and 4% to 5.5% sits in the top ten. This TCR came from a middle-aged woman with Graves' ophthalmopathy. The J gene is TRBJ2-5, the V gene TRBV2; 7 nucleotides match TRBD1. What was sequenced was blood. The DNA for the CDR3 is TGTGCCAGCAAGGGTGGACCGGGACAGCAAGAGACCCAGTACTTC. This encodes CASKGGPGQQETQYF.